What follows are 8 T cell receptor beta chains derived from one specimen sequenced in a study of blood T cell repertoires in COVID-19. Here immunoSEQ multiplex PCR was the method, and the copy in TCRdb shows in-frame clones only, minus some. The sample has about 120,000 clones, around 89% seen once. Sequenced sample: peripheral blood. These receptors came from a woman aged 60-75 years with COVID-19, enrolled during active disease.

In this sample, this clone turned up once. V usage is TRBV7-2 and J usage is TRBJ2-7; the match to TRBD1 covers 8 bases. Germline-derived CDR1 and CDR2 are SGHTA and FQGNSA. The CDR3 runs 17 residues. The V gene end was trimmed by 1 base and the J gene end by 2 bases; junction bases not matched to a gene: 10. CDR3 nucleotide sequence: TGTGCCAGCAGCTTAGGGTCCGTTTCAGGGGGCACCTACGAGCAGTACTTC. This encodes CASSLGSVSGGTYEQYF.

V usage is TRBV5-5 and J usage is TRBJ1-6, with D hard to call. The CDR3 is 15 residues long. The germline CDR1 and CDR2 sequences are SGHKS and YYEKEE (reference sequence). Trimming shortened V by 5 bases and J by 9 bases, and 18 bases separated the two germline ends. CDR3 loop: CASSTPTRRGSPLHF. CDR3 bases: TGTGCCAGCAGTACTCCGACGAGAAGAGGTTCACCCCTCCACTTT.

The chain has TRBV7-9 and TRBJ2-4; 11 bases align to TRBD2. The CDR3 runs 19 residues. Germline V gene lookup returns CDR1 SEHNR and CDR2 FQNEAQ (reference sequence). V lost 5 bases to trimming and J lost 0 bases; unmatched junction nucleotides: 12. The CDR3 protein is CASSVELAGARLAKNIQYF. In nucleotides, the CDR3 is TGTGCCAGCAGCGTAGAACTAGCGGGGGCCCGTCTAGCCAAAAACATTCAGTACTTC.

The CDR3 protein is CASSVVDTEQCDSNQPQHF. CDR3 sequence (DNA): TGTGCCAGCAGCGTAGTTGACACCGAACAATGTGATAGCAATCAGCCCCAGCATTTT. The rearrangement joins TRBV9 to TRBJ1-5, with unresolved D. Germline values: CDR1 SGDLS, CDR2 YYNGEE. CDR3 length: 19 residues. Trimming shortened V by 0 bases and J by 0 bases, and 19 bases separated the two germline ends.

The chain couples TRBV5-5 to TRBJ1-4; 10 bases match TRBD1. The CDR3 covers 14 residues. The trim removed 4 bases at V and 6 bases at J, leaving 3 bases unmatched. CDR1 and CDR2 (germline): SGHKS, YYEKEE (reference sequence). DNA for the CDR3: TGTGCCAGCAGCCGGACAGGGGGTGATGAAAAACTGTTTTTT. Amino acid sequence: CASSRTGGDEKLFF.

The gene calls are TRBV5-4 and TRBJ2-5; a weak D match, TRBD2 (6 bases). Germline-derived CDR1 and CDR2 are SGHNT and YYREEE (reference sequence). The V gene lost 1 base and the J gene lost 2 bases, with 9 bases spanning the gap. CDR3 length: 14 amino acids. The CDR3 nucleotides read TGTGCCAGCAGCTTGCGGGACTTTCAAGAGACCCAGTACTTC. The encoded protein is CASSLRDFQETQYF.

This chain links TRBV7-9 with TRBJ1-2; 7 bases map to TRBD1. Germline V CDR1 and CDR2: SEHNR, FQNEAQ (reference sequence). The J segment lost 1 base and the V segment lost 8 bases, leaving 7 bases of the junction unmatched. The CDR3 spans 14 residues. The CDR3 sequence: CASGRGQINYGYTF. The CDR3 region has the DNA TGTGCCAGCGGAAGGGGACAGATTAACTATGGCTACACCTTC.

The chain links TRBV19 to TRBJ2-2; D is unresolved. There are 16 residues in the CDR3. V lost 3 bases, J lost 1 base, and 12 bases lay in between. The germline CDR1 and CDR2 sequences are LNHDA and SQIVND (reference sequence). In DNA form, the CDR3 reads TGTGCCAGTAGTATCTCGCGTGGAGTGAACACCGGGGAGCTGTTTTTT. Protein sequence: CASSISRGVNTGELFF.